This T cell receptor (beta chain) came from a study of CXCR3-negative and CXCR3-positive naive CD8 T cells. For this clonotype: Its target is unknown.

5' RACE with UMI labels generated the TRB cDNA libraries. TCRdb re-called the 5' RACE reads and catalogs CDR3 proteins one per entry, DNA excluded. This table holds around 140,000 distinct CDR3 sequences. Regarding the study as a whole: The study found CXCR3 expression partially decreased after cryopreservation and ran most assays on fresh PBMCs. CXCR3-positive naive cells carried more hydrophobic TRB CDR3s than CXCR3-negative ones. Sequencing showed both naive subsets with comparably high diversity, and memory CD8+ cells much lower.

This receptor was obtained from a human donor in good health. Some clones in this sample may be carry-over from other donors' samples. The sample consisted of naive CXCR3+ CD8+ T cells from blood. The subset here: CD45RO-CCR7+CD27+CD95- naive CD8+ T cells expressing CXCR3 (TNR3+).

CDR3 in amino acids: CASSQVSGSTDTQYF. The gene calls are TRBV4-3 and TRBJ2-3; absent DNA, TCRdb's TRBD1 call cannot be checked. Per the germline V gene, CDR1 is LGHNA and CDR2 is YSLEER. The CDR3 consists of 15 residues.